This T cell receptor (beta chain) was identified in a study of cytomegalovirus exposure and HLA in healthy donors. General study findings and limits: In a later analysis, the majority of CMV-associated beta chains seemingly showed HLA restriction. According to the study, roughly 180 TCR beta chains were cytomegalovirus-associated. Presence/absence analyses assumed roughly uniform sequencing depth across donors.

The PCR ran on 60 Vbeta and 13 Jbeta primers. The protocol was immunoSEQ multiplex PCR, while the TCRdb copy is restricted to in-frame clones and leaves out a portion. Altogether some 170,000 clones are present, roughly 79% being singletons, with the ten largest covering roughly 0.99%. The CDR3 sequence is 13 residues long. The germline gives CDR1 SQVTM, CDR2 ANQGSEA. The germline V and J ends were trimmed by 5 bases and 0 bases, with 11 bases remaining between them. Only one count was recorded for this clone. No antigen is known for it. The sequence was collected from a woman between 40 and 50 years old in good health and CMV-seronegative. The chain recombines TRBV29-1 with TRBJ2-7, with D maybe TRBD2 (5 bases). Sequencing was carried out using PBMCs. The DNA of the CDR3 is TGCAGCGTTTGGGAAAGCGGCTCCTACGAGCAGTACTTC. Amino acid sequence: CSVWESGSYEQYF.